Sequencing of this T cell receptor (beta chain) was carried out in a study of human T cells and chemical hapten exposure. Sample time point: patch test 1, 2 weeks after DPC sensitization. As for treatment: therapeutic diphenylcyclopropenone sensitization with weekly scalp DPC. Extraction of total RNA was performed on unfractionated whole blood. The V end was cut by 2 bases, the J end by 0 bases, with 15 bases between. The CDR3 runs 17 residues. Germline-derived CDR1 and CDR2 are MNHEY and SVGAGI. Study conclusions and caveats: With DPC sensitization, TCRs exceeding 1 in 1000 frequency showed no change.

In the case of this clonotype: Its antigen remains unknown.

Using its own MiXCR run on the RACE reads, TCRdb lists one record per CDR3 protein. The repertoire holds some 170,000 distinct CDR3 sequences, about 20% seen once, with approximately 6.7% in the top ten. This chain links TRBV6-5 with TRBJ2-3, with D perhaps TRBD1 (6 bases). This receptor was obtained from a woman between 50 and 59 years old with alopecia areata. Some clones in this sample may be carry-over from other donors' samples. The input for sequencing was whole blood, taken in connection with sensitization to the hapten diphenylcyclopropenone (DPC). This chain's CDR3 is CASSYGLGTSSTDTQYF. As DNA, the CDR3 is TGTGCCAGCAGTTACGGCCTGGGGACATCTAGCACAGATACGCAGTATTTT.